This T cell receptor beta chain was identified during a study of blood T cell repertoires in COVID-19. The CDR3 sequence is 15 residues long. J lost 6 bases, V lost 1 base, and 4 bases had no gene match. Germline CDR1 KGHDR, CDR2 SFDVKD. Assay used: immunoSEQ multiplex PCR; TCRdb lists only in-frame clones, some missing. The table includes fewer than 250,000 clones, about 86% detected once. This clonotype was sampled from a woman aged 45-65 years with acute or convalescent COVID-19. The genes are TRBV24-1 and TRBJ2-2; 7 nucleotides agree with TRBD1. The sequenced sample consisted of peripheral blood. This chain's CDR3 is CATSDLGGGPGELFF. Written as DNA, the CDR3 is TGTGCCACCAGTGATTTAGGGGGCGGGCCCGGGGAGCTGTTTTTT.